These 6 T cell receptor beta chains share one sample of origin, sequenced in a study of T-cell reconstitution after alpha-beta-depleted transplantation in children. Unique molecular identifiers tagged the TCRbeta library. TCRdb re-called the PCR reads through MiXCR, storing one row per CDR3 protein. The sample records hundreds of thousands of distinct CDR3 sequences, approximately 13% being singletons. Sequencing was performed on PBMCs, mostly from graft donor cells, taken 360 days after TCRalphabeta/CD19-depleted stem cell transplant. Source of these receptors: a male patient between 10 and 17 years old who had a stem cell transplant for acute myeloid leukemia, so the T cells may come from the graft donor.

This clonotype showed up many times. The CDR3: CASSLDSLSGHNEQFF. In DNA form, the CDR3 reads TGTGCCAGCAGCTTAGATTCTCTTAGCGGGCACAATGAGCAGTTCTTC. The chain combines TRBV7-8 with TRBJ2-1, with TRBD2 identical over 7 bases. The germline V gene has CDR1 SGHVS and CDR2 FQNEAQ. The CDR3 extends over 16 amino acids. With V trimmed by 1 base and J by 5 bases, 8 bases remained unmatched.

This clonotype appeared a few times. J is TRBJ2-3 and V is TRBV29-1; D unclear. Per the germline V gene, CDR1 is SQVTM and CDR2 is ANQGSEA. Between the trimmed V and J ends, which lost 6 bases and 3 bases, there was a span of 13 bases. CDR3 length: 13 amino acids. In DNA form, the CDR3 reads TGCAGCGTATGGGTCCACCTAACAGATACGCAGTATTTT. Protein: CSVWVHLTDTQYF.

V usage is TRBV28 and J usage is TRBJ2-1; D tentatively reads TRBD1 or TRBD2 (5 bases each). Germline CDR1 and CDR2: MDHEN and SYDVKM. The CDR3 covers 15 residues. V lost 3 bases to trimming and J lost 8 bases, with 17 bases between them. The CDR3 region has the DNA TGTGCCAGCAGTTTCCCCCCTTGGGGGAAGGATGAGCAGTTCTTC. Protein product: CASSFPPWGKDEQFF.

This rearrangement joins TRBV20-1 to TRBJ2-4, with D hard to call. Trimming cost V 5 bases and J 0 bases, with 5 bases left between them. Per germline, CDR1 DFQATT and CDR2 SNEGSKA (reference sequence). CDR3 size: 12 residues. The CDR3 loop is CSALRAKNIQYF. The CDR3 nucleotides are TGCAGTGCTCTGAGAGCCAAAAACATTCAGTACTTC.

This clonotype was counted between two and nine times. The rearrangement uses TRBV10-3 and TRBJ2-1; D gene unclear. V shed 4 bases and J shed 4 bases, with 20 bases lying between them. CDR1 and CDR2 from the germline V gene are ENHRY and SYGVKD. This CDR3 is 17 amino acids long. CDR3 DNA sequence: TGTGCCATCAGTGGATATCACAGTCACGACTCATACAATGAGCAGTTCTTC. Translating it yields CAISGYHSHDSYNEQFF.

This chain links TRBV7-9 with TRBJ1-5; D unresolved. This CDR3 has 12 residues. Germline assignment: CDR1 SEHNR and CDR2 FQNEAQ (reference sequence). With 2 bases removed from V and 5 bases from J, the gap between germline ends came to 4 bases. CDR3 protein: CASSLYHQPQHF. CDR3 coding DNA: TGTGCCAGCAGCTTATATCATCAGCCCCAGCATTTT.